This T cell receptor (beta chain) was captured in a study of Ad26.COV2.S vaccination and SARS-CoV-2 variants. Treatment denoted: around 19 received Ad26.COV2.S at low or high dose, single or two shots; about 5 received placebo; per-sample allocation not given. The investigators took samples on day 63 after the first vaccine or placebo injection. With 6 bases removed from V and 1 base from J, the gap between germline ends came to 12 bases. The CDR3 extends over 14 amino acids. Germline CDR1 MNHEY, CDR2 SVGAGI. Profiling relied on immunoSEQ multiplex PCR, and the TCRdb table lists in-frame clones only, not all of them. The table lists around 400,000 clones, under 90% of them singletons.

The sequences come from peripheral blood, collected in a trial of Ad26.COV2.S vaccine versus placebo. This sequence was found in a person aged 18 to 59 who received the Ad26.COV2.S COVID-19 vaccine or a placebo. The J gene is TRBJ1-1, the V gene TRBV6-5, with D unclear. The CDR3 sequence is CASRNRRGNTEAFF. CDR3 in DNA: TGTGCCAGCAGAAATCGACGGGGGAACACTGAAGCTTTCTTT.